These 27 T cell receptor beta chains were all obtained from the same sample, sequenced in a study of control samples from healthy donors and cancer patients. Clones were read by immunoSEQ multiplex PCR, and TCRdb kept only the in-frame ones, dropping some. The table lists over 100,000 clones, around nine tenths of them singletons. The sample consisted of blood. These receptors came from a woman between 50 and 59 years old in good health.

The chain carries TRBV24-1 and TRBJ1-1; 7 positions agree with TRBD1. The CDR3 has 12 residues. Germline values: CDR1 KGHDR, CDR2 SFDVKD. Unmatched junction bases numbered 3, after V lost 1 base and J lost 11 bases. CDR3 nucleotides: TGTGCCACCAGTGATTTAACAGGGGTGGCTTTCTTT. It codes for CATSDLTGVAFF.

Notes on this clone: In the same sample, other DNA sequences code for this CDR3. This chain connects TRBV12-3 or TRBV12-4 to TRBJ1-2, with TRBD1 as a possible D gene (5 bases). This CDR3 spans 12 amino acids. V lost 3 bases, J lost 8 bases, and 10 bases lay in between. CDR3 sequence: CASSFSGGGYTF. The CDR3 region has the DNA TGTGCCAGCAGTTTCTCCGGGGGGGGCTACACCTTC.

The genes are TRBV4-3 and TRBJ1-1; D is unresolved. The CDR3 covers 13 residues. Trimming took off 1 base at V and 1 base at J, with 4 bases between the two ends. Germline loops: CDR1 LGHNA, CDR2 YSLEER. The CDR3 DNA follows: TGCGCCAGCAGCCAAGTCCGGAACACTGAAGCTTTCTTT. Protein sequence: CASSQVRNTEAFF.

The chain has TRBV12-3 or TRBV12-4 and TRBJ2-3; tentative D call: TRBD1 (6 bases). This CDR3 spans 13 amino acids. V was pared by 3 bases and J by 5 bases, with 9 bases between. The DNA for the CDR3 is TGTGCCAGCAGTTTGGGGGCCAAAGATACGCAGTATTTT. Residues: CASSLGAKDTQYF.

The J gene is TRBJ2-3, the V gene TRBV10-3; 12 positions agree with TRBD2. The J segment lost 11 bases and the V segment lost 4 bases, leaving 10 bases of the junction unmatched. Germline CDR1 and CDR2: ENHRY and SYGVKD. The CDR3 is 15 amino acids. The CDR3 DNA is TGTGCCATCAGTGGGGCTAGCGGGGGGGAAATAGGGCAGTATTTT. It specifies CAISGASGGEIGQYF.

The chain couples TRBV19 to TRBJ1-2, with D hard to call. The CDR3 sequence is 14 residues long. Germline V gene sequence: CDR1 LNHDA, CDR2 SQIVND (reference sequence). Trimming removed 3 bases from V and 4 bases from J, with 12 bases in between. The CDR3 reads CASSIFAAFYGYTF. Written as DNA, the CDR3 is TGTGCCAGTAGTATTTTCGCGGCCTTCTATGGCTACACCTTC.

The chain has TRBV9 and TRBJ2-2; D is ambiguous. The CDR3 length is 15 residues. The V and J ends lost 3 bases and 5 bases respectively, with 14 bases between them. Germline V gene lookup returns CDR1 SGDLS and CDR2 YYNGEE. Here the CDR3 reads CASSAVPQTTGELFF. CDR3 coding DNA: TGTGCCAGCAGCGCAGTCCCCCAGACTACCGGGGAGCTGTTTTTT.

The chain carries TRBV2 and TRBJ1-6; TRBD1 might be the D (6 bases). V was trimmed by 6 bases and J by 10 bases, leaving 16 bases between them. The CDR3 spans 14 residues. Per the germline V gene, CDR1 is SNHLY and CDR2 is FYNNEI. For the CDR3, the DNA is TGTGCCAGCAGACAGGACAGTAGGGTCTCACCCCTCCACTTT. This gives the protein CASRQDSRVSPLHF.

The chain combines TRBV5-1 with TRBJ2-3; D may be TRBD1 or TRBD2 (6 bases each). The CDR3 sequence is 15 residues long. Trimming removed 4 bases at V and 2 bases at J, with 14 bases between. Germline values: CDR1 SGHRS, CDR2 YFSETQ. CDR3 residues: CASSGGRTFTDTQYF. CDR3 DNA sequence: TGCGCCAGCAGCGGGGGGCGGACCTTCACAGATACGCAGTATTTT.

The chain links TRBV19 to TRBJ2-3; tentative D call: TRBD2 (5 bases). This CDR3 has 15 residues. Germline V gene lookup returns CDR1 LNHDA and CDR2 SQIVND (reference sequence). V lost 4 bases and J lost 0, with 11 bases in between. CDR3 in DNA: TGTGCCAGTAGTACGGACGGGGATAGCACAGATACGCAGTATTTT. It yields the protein CASSTDGDSTDTQYF.

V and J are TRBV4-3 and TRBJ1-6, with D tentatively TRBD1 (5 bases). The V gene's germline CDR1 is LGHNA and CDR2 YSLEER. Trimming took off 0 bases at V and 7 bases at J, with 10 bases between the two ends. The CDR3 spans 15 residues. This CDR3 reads CASSQDGAGNSPLHF. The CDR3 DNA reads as TGCGCCAGCAGCCAAGACGGGGCAGGAAATTCACCCCTCCACTTT.

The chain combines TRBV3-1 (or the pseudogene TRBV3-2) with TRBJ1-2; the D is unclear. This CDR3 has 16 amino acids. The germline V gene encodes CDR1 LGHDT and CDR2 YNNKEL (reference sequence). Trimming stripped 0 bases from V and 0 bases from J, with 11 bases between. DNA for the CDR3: TGTGCCAGCAGCCAAGACTTTGGCATCCCTAACTATGGCTACACCTTC. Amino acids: CASSQDFGIPNYGYTF.

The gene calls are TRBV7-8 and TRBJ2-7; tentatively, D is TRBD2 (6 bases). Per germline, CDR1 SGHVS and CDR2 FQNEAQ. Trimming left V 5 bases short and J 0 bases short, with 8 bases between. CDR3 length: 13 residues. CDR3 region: CASSPTSSYEQYV. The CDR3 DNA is TGTGCCAGCAGCCCGACTAGCTCCTACGAGCAGTACGTC.

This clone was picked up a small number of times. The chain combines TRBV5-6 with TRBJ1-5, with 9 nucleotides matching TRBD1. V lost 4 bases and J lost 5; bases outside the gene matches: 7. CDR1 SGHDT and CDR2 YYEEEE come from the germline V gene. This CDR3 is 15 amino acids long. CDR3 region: CASSRRDRVHQPQHF. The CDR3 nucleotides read TGTGCCAGCAGCCGCCGGGACAGGGTACATCAGCCCCAGCATTTT.

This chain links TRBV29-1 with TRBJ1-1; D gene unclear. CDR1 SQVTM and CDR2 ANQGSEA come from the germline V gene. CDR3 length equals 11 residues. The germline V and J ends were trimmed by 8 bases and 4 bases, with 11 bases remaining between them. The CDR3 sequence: CSIKRATEAFF. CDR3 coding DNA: TGCAGCATTAAAAGGGCCACTGAAGCTTTCTTT.

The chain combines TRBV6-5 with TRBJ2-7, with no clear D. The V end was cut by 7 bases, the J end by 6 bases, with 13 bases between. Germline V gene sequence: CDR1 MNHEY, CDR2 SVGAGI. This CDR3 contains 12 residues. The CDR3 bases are TGTGCCAGCAACTCGGCCCCACGCGAGCAGTACGTC. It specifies CASNSAPREQYV.

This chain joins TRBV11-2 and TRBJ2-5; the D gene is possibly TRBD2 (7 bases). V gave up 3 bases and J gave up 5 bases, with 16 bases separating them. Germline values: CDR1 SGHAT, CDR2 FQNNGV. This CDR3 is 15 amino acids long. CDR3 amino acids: CASSLGVGGAETQYF. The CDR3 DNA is TGTGCCAGCAGCTTGGGAGTAGGGGGGGCGGAGACCCAGTACTTC.

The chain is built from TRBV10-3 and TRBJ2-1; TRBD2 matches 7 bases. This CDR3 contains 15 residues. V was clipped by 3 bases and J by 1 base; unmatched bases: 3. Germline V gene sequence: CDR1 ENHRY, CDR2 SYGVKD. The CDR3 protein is CAISDRGSSYNEQFF. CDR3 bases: TGTGCCATCAGTGACCGCGGGAGTTCCTACAATGAGCAGTTCTTC.

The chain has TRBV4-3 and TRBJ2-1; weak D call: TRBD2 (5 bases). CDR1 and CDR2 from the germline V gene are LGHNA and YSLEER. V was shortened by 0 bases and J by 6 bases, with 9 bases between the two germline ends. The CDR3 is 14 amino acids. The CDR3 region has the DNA TGCGCCAGCAGCCAAGAAGCGGCTATCAATGAGCAGTTCTTC. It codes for CASSQEAAINEQFF.

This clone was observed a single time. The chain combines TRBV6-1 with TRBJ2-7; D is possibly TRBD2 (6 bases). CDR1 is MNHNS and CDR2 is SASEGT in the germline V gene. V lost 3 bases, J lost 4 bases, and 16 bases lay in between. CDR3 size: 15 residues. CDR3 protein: CASSEFGDFFYEQYV. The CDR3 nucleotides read TGTGCCAGCAGTGAGTTTGGGGACTTCTTTTACGAGCAGTACGTC.

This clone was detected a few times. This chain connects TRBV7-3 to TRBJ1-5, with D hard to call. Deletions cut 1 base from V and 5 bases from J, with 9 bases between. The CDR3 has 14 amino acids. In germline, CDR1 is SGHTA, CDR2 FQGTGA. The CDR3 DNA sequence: TGTGCCAGCAGCTTAAGACCCCTCGATCAGCCCCAGCATTTT. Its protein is CASSLRPLDQPQHF.

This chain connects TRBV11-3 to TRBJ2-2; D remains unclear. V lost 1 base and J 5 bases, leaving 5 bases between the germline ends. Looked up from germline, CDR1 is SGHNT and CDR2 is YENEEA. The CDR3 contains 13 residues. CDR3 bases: TGTGCCAGCAGCTTAGTCGTGACCGGGGAGCTGTTTTTT. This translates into CASSLVVTGELFF.

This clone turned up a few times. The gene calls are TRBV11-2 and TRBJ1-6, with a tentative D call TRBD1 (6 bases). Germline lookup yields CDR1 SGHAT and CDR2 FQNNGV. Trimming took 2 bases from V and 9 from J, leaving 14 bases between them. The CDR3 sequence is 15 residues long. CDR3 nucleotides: TGTGCCAGCAGCTTATCCCGACAGGTTACTTCACCCCTCCACTTT. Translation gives CASSLSRQVTSPLHF. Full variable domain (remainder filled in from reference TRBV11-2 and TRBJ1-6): EAGVAQSPRYKIIEKRQSVAFWCNPISGHATLYWYQQILGQGPKLLIQFQNNGVVDDSQLPKDRFSAERLKGVDSTLKIQPAKLEDSAVYLCASSLSRQVTSPLHFGNGTRLTVT.

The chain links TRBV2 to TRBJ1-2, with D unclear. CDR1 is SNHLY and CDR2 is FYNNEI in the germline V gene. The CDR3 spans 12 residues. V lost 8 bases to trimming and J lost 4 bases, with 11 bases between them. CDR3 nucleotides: TGTGCCAGCGGGTTATCCGTCTATGGCTACACCTTC. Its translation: CASGLSVYGYTF.

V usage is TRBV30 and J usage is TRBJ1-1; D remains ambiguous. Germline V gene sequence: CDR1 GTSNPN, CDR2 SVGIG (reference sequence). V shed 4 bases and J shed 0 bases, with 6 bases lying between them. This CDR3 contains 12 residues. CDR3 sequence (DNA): TGTGCCTGGATGGATATGAACACTGAAGCTTTCTTT. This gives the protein CAWMDMNTEAFF.

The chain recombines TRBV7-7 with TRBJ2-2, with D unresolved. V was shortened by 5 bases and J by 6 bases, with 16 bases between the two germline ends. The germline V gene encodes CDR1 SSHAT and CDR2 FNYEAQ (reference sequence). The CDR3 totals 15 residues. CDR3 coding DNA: TGTGCCAGCAGCCCGGAGTTCGTGTGGTCCGGGGAGCTGTTTTTT. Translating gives CASSPEFVWSGELFF.

CDR3 region: CASSIPRTEAFF. The CDR3 DNA is TGTGCCAGTAGTATCCCACGGACCGAAGCTTTCTTT. This chain links TRBV19 with TRBJ1-1; no clear D gene. CDR3 size: 12 residues. V gave up 3 bases and J gave up 8 bases, with 10 bases separating them. The V gene's germline CDR1 is LNHDA and CDR2 SQIVND (reference sequence).